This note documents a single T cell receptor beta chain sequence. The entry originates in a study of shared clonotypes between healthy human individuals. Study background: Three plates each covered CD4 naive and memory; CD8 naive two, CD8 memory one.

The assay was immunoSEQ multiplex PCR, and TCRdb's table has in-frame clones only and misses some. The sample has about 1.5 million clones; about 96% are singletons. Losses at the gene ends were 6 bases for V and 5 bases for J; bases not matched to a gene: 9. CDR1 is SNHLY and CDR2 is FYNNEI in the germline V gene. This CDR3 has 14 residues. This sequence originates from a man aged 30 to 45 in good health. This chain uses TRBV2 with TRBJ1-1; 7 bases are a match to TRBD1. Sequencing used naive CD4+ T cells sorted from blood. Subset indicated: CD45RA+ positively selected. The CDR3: CASRGARGRTEAFF. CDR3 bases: TGTGCCAGCAGGGGGGCCAGGGGGAGAACTGAAGCTTTCTTT.